This T cell receptor beta chain emerged from a study of T cells in Graves' hyperthyroidism and ophthalmopathy (dated by TCRdb to about 2019). A note on the overall study: Peripheral blood samples were taken at initial diagnosis, before any treatment was given. To identify distinguishing TCR V-J signatures, a discovery cohort of 100 patients was used, comprising 40 to 45 with Graves' ophthalmopathy and 57 with stable Graves' hyperthyroidism. Prospective prediction of ophthalmopathy was tested in an independent validation cohort of 18 to 20 hyperthyroidism patients and some 17 patients who later progressed to ophthalmopathy. The approximately 98 discovery patients were randomly divided into training and test sets at a 7:3 ratio. In addition, the study compared T-cell repertoires in thyroid tissue and in blood from roughly six Graves' hyperthyroidism patients. After sampling, hyperthyroidism patients received methimazole starting at 30 mg daily, and ophthalmopathy patients received high-dose intravenous methylprednisolone. According to the paper, TCR Vbeta CDR3 sequencing was carried out on over 130 peripheral blood samples, which came from 40 to 45 ophthalmopathy, 75 or so hyperthyroidism and about 17 progressor patients.

The TCR beta CDR3 regions were amplified from the RNA transcripts. A first-round RT-PCR of the TCR CDR3 used the HTBI primer set with the Qiagen OneStep RT-PCR kit. A second multiplex PCR round built the libraries, followed by size selection and purification. Libraries were sequenced paired-end with 100 bp reads on an Illumina HiSeq2000. The paper's data handling went like this. SOAPnuke was used to process the raw data, removing reads that contained adapters or uncalled bases, had a mean Phred below 15, or lacked an exact match to the constant primer or identifier. High-quality paired reads were merged using COPE v1.2.5, and each unique nucleotide sequence was defined as a clonotype. MiTCR v1.1 was used to align the clonotypes against IMGT TRBV, TRBD and TRBJ reference segments. The analysis included only V-J combinations with a frequency above 0.0001, which together covered 98% to 99.2% of the repertoires. A TCS score was defined as the ratio between F50 (clonal expansion) and ExV (chaos), using BLOSUM62-based TCRdist between CDR3 peptides within each V-J. Welch's t-statistics and random forest reduced 500 to 550 V-J features to roughly 13, which were used in a naive Bayes classifier (R e1071). In TCRdb, the public reads were trimmed at Q25 with fastp and aligned with MiXCR, with productive beta chains retained. One record per CDR3 amino acid sequence lists the most common genes and DNA. Here the V and J calls rest on TCRdb's processing, not on the authors' analysis. In all, the sample holds 300,000 to 500,000 distinct CDR3 sequences, and under 15% of those were seen once. The ten top clones hold around a third of the sample.

According to the germline V gene (reference sequence), CDR1 reads SGHKS and CDR2 reads YYEKEE. From V the trimming removes 0 bases and from J it removes 0 bases, while the gene matches leave 6 bases of the junction unaccounted for. The CDR3 runs 17 residues from the cysteine to the phenylalanine. The entry retains the CDR3 DNA only, 51 bases that are in frame from base 1. The paper as a whole reports these results and caveats: Most expanded thyroid clonotypes (frequency above 0.001) were also detected in blood, a finding suggesting that blood repertoires may reflect thyroid immune responses. A 13 V-J signature model separated ophthalmopathy from stable hyperthyroidism, with 87.88% sensitivity and around 84% specificity in cross-validation and 80%/75% in testing. During validation, the model predicted progression to ophthalmopathy a median of approximately six months ahead of onset, with almost 71% sensitivity and less than 85% specificity. Sample size was not statistically predetermined, and blinding of investigators to group allocation was not performed.

A patient counted as having stable Graves' hyperthyroidism if no progression to ophthalmopathy occurred over 18 months of follow-up. Hyperthyroidism patients were newly diagnosed, with disease duration under 2 months, and aged 18 to 65 years. Patients with uncontrolled infections, other autoimmune diseases, pregnancy or lactation were excluded. Diagnoses were based on clinical symptoms, serum thyroxine and TRAb, thyroid ultrasound and orbital computed tomography. Ficoll-Paque density gradient centrifugation was used to isolate PBMCs from 8.5 to 10 ml of fresh peripheral blood. Total RNA was extracted with Trizol reagent, and quality was checked on an Agilent 2100 Bioanalyzer. This clonotype was observed at least ten times. No cognate antigen has been identified for it. No clone much larger than this one lies a single base away; base qualities are absent.

Source material: blood. The origin of this receptor is a woman between 25 and 40 years old with Graves' hyperthyroidism. The rearranged chain carries TRBV5-5 and TRBJ2-1; TRBD1 lines up with 7 middle nucleotides. The base sequence is TGTGCCAGCAGCTTGGGACAGGGTTTTAGCTCCTACAATGAGCAGTTCTTC. This codes for CASSLGQGFSSYNEQFF.